Given below is one TCR beta chain in context. The antigen is undetermined. The sample's treatment: roughly 10-day PBMC culture with coronavirus spike peptide pools or control peptides (ViraFEST assay). CD4+ T-cell collection from the unexposed donor predated the COVID-19 pandemic (2011-2018). The ViraFEST method relied on peptide pools to expand antigen-specific T cells, followed by TCR sequencing. IL-2 at about 9.3 IU/ml and peptide pools at 9 to 10 ug/ml were added to PBMCs cultured at a few million per well. Cultured CD4+ T cell DNA underwent sequencing with the Oncomine TCR Beta short-read assay. In TCRdb, the PCR reads were re-called with MiXCR into one record per CDR3 protein. The table has about 9,100 distinct CDR3 sequences, approximately 34% seen once; the top ten hold around 40%. The data were obtained in a study of vaccination and CD4 T cells after COVID-19. The sample comprised CD4+ T cells from blood, cultured in vitro. The receptor comes from a human donor in good health.

Written as DNA, the CDR3 is TGCAGCGTTGAGGCGGATGGCTACACCTTC. It codes for CSVEADGYTF. V usage is TRBV29-1 and J usage is TRBJ1-2, with D hard to call. V gave up 3 bases and J gave up 6 bases, with 5 bases separating them. Per the germline V gene, CDR1 is SQVTM and CDR2 is ANQGSEA. The CDR3 sequence is 10 residues long. The complete variable domain, with remaining parts taken from reference TRBV29-1 and TRBJ1-2, reads SAVISQKPSRDICQRGTSLTIQCQVDSQVTMMFWYRQQPGQSLTLIATANQGSEATYESGFVIDKFPISRPNLTFSTLTVSNMSPEDSSIYLCSVEADGYTFGSGTRLTVV.